Below, 6 T cell receptor beta chains from the same sample are listed, as sequenced in a study of CD4+ T cells in melanoma. Profiling relied on immunoSEQ multiplex PCR, and the TCRdb table lists in-frame clones only, not all of them. This repertoire shows 13,000 to 15,000 clones, roughly 72% found once; its top ten account for under 13%. Sequences were obtained from cells from a culture (not recorded whether cultured in vitro). All receptors come from a human donor with melanoma.

This clone appeared a few times. For the CDR3, the DNA is TGCGCCAGCAGCCAAGAGTTCGGGGCTACTAATTCACCCCTCCACTTT. It specifies CASSQEFGATNSPLHF. The V gene is TRBV4-1, the J gene TRBJ1-6; a weak D match, TRBD1 (5 bases). The V and J ends lost 0 bases and 6 bases respectively, with 12 bases between them. CDR3 size: 16 residues. CDR1 MGHRA and CDR2 YSYEKL come from the germline V gene.

The chain joins TRBV11-2 to TRBJ2-7, with 8 positions matching TRBD2. CDR3 length equals 15 residues. Per germline, CDR1 SGHAT and CDR2 FQNNGV. V dropped 2 bases and J dropped 0; count of bases not matched to a gene: 3. The CDR3 region has the DNA TGTGCCAGCAGCTTACAGCGGGGGAGCTCCTACGAGCAGTACTTC. Translating it yields CASSLQRGSSYEQYF.

The gene calls are TRBV5-4 and TRBJ2-5, with D unclear. Matching the DNA end better, TRBJ2-7 makes the J call doubtful. The CDR3 runs to 14 residues. CDR1 and CDR2 from the germline V gene are SGHNT and YYREEE (reference sequence). The chain's CDR3 is CASSAPGMSYEQYF. In DNA, the CDR3 is TGTGCCAGCAGCGCTCCGGGCATGTCCTACGAGCAGTACTTC.

This clone was seen only a few times. This chain uses TRBV7-3 with TRBJ1-6; 8 nucleotides line up with TRBD1. The CDR3 consists of 16 residues. Germline V gene data show CDR1 as SGHTA and CDR2 as FQGTGA. V was clipped by 2 bases and J by 7 bases; unmatched bases: 7. DNA of the CDR3: TGTGCCAGCAGCTTAGGAACCAGGGGGCCAAATTCACCCCTCCACTTT. Translating it yields CASSLGTRGPNSPLHF.

The rearrangement joins TRBV2 to TRBJ2-3, with unresolved D. Trimming cost V 6 bases and J 6 bases, with 16 bases left between them. This CDR3 contains 14 residues. Germline V CDR1 and CDR2: SNHLY, FYNNEI. CDR3 nucleotides: TGTGCCAGCAGGAGAACGGCTACTTCGGATACGCAGTATTTT. Residues: CASRRTATSDTQYF.

The rearrangement uses TRBV6-5 and TRBJ1-6; the D gene is possibly TRBD1 (6 bases). Germline V CDR1 and CDR2: MNHEY, SVGAGI. This CDR3 spans 14 amino acids. The V end lost 7 bases, the J end lost 6 bases, and 13 bases lay between the germline ends. The CDR3 here is CASKGELGNSPLHF. The CDR3 DNA follows: TGTGCCAGCAAGGGGGAACTTGGTAATTCACCCCTCCACTTT.